These T cell receptor beta chains were read from a single sample in a study of metastatic and nonmetastatic thyroid tumors. TCRdb ran MiXCR on the PCR reads. The table records over 35,000 clones, approximately 16% of them present only once. The source material was tumor tissue. The source of these receptors is a female donor with papillary thyroid cancer or a benign thyroid nodule (not recorded which). Some clones in this sample may be carry-over from other donors' samples. Each CDR3 is given with its conserved first and last residue. The D gene is left open where the match is weak. Expanded clones are given a class, and other clones once, few, many or no size at all.

>TRBJ2-7|TRBD2|many|TRBV27
TGTGCCAGCAGTTTAATGGCGGGAGGGTACGAGCAGTACTTC
CASSLMAGGYEQYF
>TRBJ2-3|-|-|TRBV7-3
TGTGCCAGCAGCTTAAAGAGGCTAGGGGGACTAAGCACAGATACGCAGTATTTT
CASSLKRLGGLSTDTQYF
>TRBJ1-4|-|many|TRBV18
TGTGCCAGCTCACCCCCGAGTGGAGGTGAAAAACTGTTTTTT
CASSPPSGGEKLFF
>TRBJ1-4|-|many|TRBV20-1
TGCAGTGCTAGAGCCCGGGACGGTGAAAAACTGTTTTTT
CSARARDGEKLFF
>TRBJ2-1|-|many|TRBV6-1
TGTGCCAGCAGGAGTTCTATCTTCAATGAGCAGTTCTTC
CASRSSIFNEQFF
>TRBJ1-5|-|many|TRBV7-2
TGTGCCAGCAGCCTCTACAATCAGCCCCAGCATTTT
CASSLYNQPQHF
>TRBJ1-2|-|few|TRBV24-1
TGTGCCACCGCAACAAACTATGGCTACACCTTC
CATATNYGYTF
>TRBJ2-7|-|many|TRBV2
TGTGCCAGCAGTGAACTAGCCTACGAGCAGTACTTC
CASSELAYEQYF
>TRBJ2-5|TRBD2|many|TRBV7-3
TGTGCCAGCAGCTTCGCGGGAGGAGCTGGGGAGACCCAGTACTTC
CASSFAGGAGETQYF
>TRBJ1-4|-|many|TRBV19
TGTGCCAGTAGTATGCGGCAGCATAATGAAAAACTGTTTTTT
CASSMRQHNEKLFF
>TRBJ1-1|-|many|TRBV20-1
TGCAGTGCTGACAGAATGAACACTGAAGCTTTCTTT
CSADRMNTEAFF
>TRBJ1-2|-|many|TRBV7-2
TGTGCCAGCAGCTTGGGCACGAGCTATGGCTACACCTTC
CASSLGTSYGYTF
>TRBJ1-2|TRBD1|-|TRBV28
TGTGCCAGCAGCTCCACCCAGGGACAGGGCAACTATGGCTACACCTTC
CASSSTQGQGNYGYTF
>TRBJ1-4|-|many|TRBV2
TGTGCCAGCAGGGACGAACGGCTGTTTTTT
CASRDERLFF
>TRBJ2-7|TRBD2|-|TRBV12-3/TRBV12-4
TGTGCCAGCATCCCTCCCACCGGACTAGCGGTAGAAAACGAGCAGTACTTC
CASIPPTGLAVENEQYF
>TRBJ2-1|TRBD2|many|TRBV27
TGTGCCAGCAGTGGTTGGGGGGGGTACAATGAGCAGTCCTTC
CASSGWGGYNEQSF
>TRBJ2-1|-|many|TRBV20-1
TGCAGTGCTATAGGACCCGTCTACAATGAGCAGTTCTTC
CSAIGPVYNEQFF
>TRBJ2-3|-|many|TRBV7-2
TGTGCCAGCAGCTTAGTACCCGGTCCGAGCACAGATACGCAGTATTTT
CASSLVPGPSTDTQYF
>TRBJ2-7|-|many|TRBV11-2
TGTGCCAGCAGCTTAGATAGAGGACGCTCCTACGAGCAGTACTTC
CASSLDRGRSYEQYF
>TRBJ2-2|-|-|TRBV9
TGTGCCAGCAGCGGCCGGGGCAGGCTAAGCACCGGGGAGCCGTTTTTT
CASSGRGRLSTGEPFF
>TRBJ2-1|TRBD2|many|TRBV20-1
TGCAGTGCTAGAGATCTCGCCCTAGCGGGAGAGAAATACAATGAGCAGTTCTTC
CSARDLALAGEKYNEQFF
>TRBJ2-3|-|many|TRBV19
TGTGCCAGTAGTATCACAAAGACAGATACGCAGTACTTT
CASSITKTDTQYF
>TRBJ2-7|-|many|TRBV2
TGTGCCAGCAGTGCCCTGAGTTGGGGGGGCGAGACCTACGAGCAGTACTTC
CASSALSWGGETYEQYF
>TRBJ2-7|TRBD2|many|TRBV5-6
TGTGCCAGCAGCAGCTGGACTAGCGGCTTCTACGAGCAGTACTTC
CASSSWTSGFYEQYF
>TRBJ1-5|TRBD1|-|TRBV20-1
TGCAATGCTATTCCCGGACAGGCTCGAAGCAATCAGCCCCAGCATTTT
CNAIPGQARSNQPQHF
>TRBJ1-1|TRBD1|many|TRBV6-1
TGTGCCAGCAGGACCGGACAGGACTACACTGAAGCTTTCTTT
CASRTGQDYTEAFF
>TRBJ2-7|-|-|TRBV9
TGTGCCAGCAGCGTAGGGTTGGGCGGATCCTTTTACGAGCAGTACTTC
CASSVGLGGSFYEQYF
>TRBJ1-4|-|many|TRBV6-6
TGTGCCAGCAGTTACTCTCAGGCAACAACTAATGAAAAACTGTTTTTT
CASSYSQATTNEKLFF
>TRBJ2-1|TRBD1|medium-sized|TRBV30
TGTGCCTGGAACAGACAGGGGGTAAGGAATGAGCAGTTCTTC
CAWNRQGVRNEQFF
>TRBJ1-1|-|many|TRBV7-8
TGTGCCAGCAGCTCACCGCAAGGGGGTCCAGCTTTCTTT
CASSSPQGGPAFF
>TRBJ2-1|TRBD2|many|TRBV6-5
TGTGCCAGCAGTCCCAAAACTAGCGGGAGGACCTACAATGAGCAGTTCTTC
CASSPKTSGRTYNEQFF
>TRBJ2-3|-|many|TRBV10-1
TGCGCCAGCAGTGTAGGGGATACGCAGTATTTT
CASSVGDTQYF
>TRBJ2-2|-|many|TRBV4-3
TGCGCCAGCAGCCTAACCAAATCCGGGGAGCTGTTTTTT
CASSLTKSGELFF
>TRBJ2-7|-|many|TRBV12-3/TRBV12-4
TGTGCCAGCAGTTTAGCGCCGTCAGGGATATACTACGAGCAGTACTTC
CASSLAPSGIYYEQYF
>TRBJ2-1|TRBD2|many|TRBV29-1
TGCAGCGCCCTAGCGGGAGGGCTCGATGAGCAGTTCTTC
CSALAGGLDEQFF
>TRBJ2-2|TRBD1|-|TRBV6-1
TGTGCCAGCAGCATGGGACAGTGGAACACCGCGGAGCTGTTTTTT
CASSMGQWNTAELFF
>TRBJ1-2|-|many|TRBV5-4
TGTGCCAGCAGCTTGGCCTTGGGGGGTAATGGCTACACCTTC
CASSLALGGNGYTF
>TRBJ2-7|-|many|TRBV29-1
TGCAGCGTCCGGTGGCGATCCTACGAGCAGTACTTC
CSVRWRSYEQYF
>TRBJ1-1|-|-|TRBV9
TGTGCCAGCAGCGCTGCCGTATTGAACACTGAAGCTTTCTTT
CASSAAVLNTEAFF
>TRBJ2-7|TRBD2|-|TRBV19
TGTGCCAGTAGTCATGGGACTAGCGCATACGAGCAGTACTTC
CASSHGTSAYEQYF
>TRBJ2-7|-|once|TRBV30
TGTGCCTCCCTAGGACGGGGTCACTACGAGCAGTACTTC
CASLGRGHYEQYF
>TRBJ2-7|-|-|TRBV11-1
-
CASSLVATGAPREQYF
>TRBJ1-6|-|many|TRBV6-1
TGTGCCAGCAGCGCGGGGAATTCACCCCTCCACTTT
CASSAGNSPLHF
>TRBJ2-1|-|many|TRBV7-9
TGTGCCAGCAGCTTATTCGATGAGCAGTTCTTC
CASSLFDEQFF
>TRBJ1-3|TRBD1|many|TRBV7-2
TGTGCCAGCAGCGTGACAGGGGAAAACACCATATATTTT
CASSVTGENTIYF
>TRBJ2-1|-|many|TRBV18
TGTGCCAGCTCACCGTCGGAGGGTTCCTACAATGAGCAGTTCTTC
CASSPSEGSYNEQFF
>TRBJ2-7|TRBD2|-|TRBV9
TGTGCCAGCAGCAGCCGACTAGCGGAAGCCGAGCAGTACTTC
CASSSRLAEAEQYF
>TRBJ2-7|-|-|TRBV5-1
TGCGCCAGCAGCTTTGACTCCTACGAGCATTACTTC
CASSFDSYEHYF
>TRBJ1-3|-|many|TRBV3-1
TGTGCCAGCAGCCGTTCAGGGAACACCATATATTTT
CASSRSGNTIYF
>TRBJ1-5|-|many|TRBV29-1
TGCAGCGTAGTAAACAGACAGGATAGCAATCAGCCCCAGCATTTT
CSVVNRQDSNQPQHF
>TRBJ2-7|TRBD2|-|TRBV2
TGTGCCGGCAGTGCCCCCGCCCGACTAGCGGTACGCCCTTTTGCCGGCGAGCAGTACTTC
CAGSAPARLAVRPFAGEQYF
>TRBJ1-2|-|once|TRBV11-3
TGTGCCAGCAGTCTAGGTCCGGGGATGTTGGATGGCTACACCTTC
CASSLGPGMLDGYTF
>TRBJ2-5|TRBD1|many|TRBV12-3/TRBV12-4
TGTGCCAGCAGTTTTGGACAGGGGACGCGGGAGACCCAGTACTTC
CASSFGQGTRETQYF
>TRBJ2-2|-|many|TRBV20-1
TGCAGTGCGAAACCGGGTCCGAACACCGGGGAGCTGTTTTTT
CSAKPGPNTGELFF
>TRBJ2-6|TRBD2|few|TRBV7-9
TGTGCCAGCAGGTTGGCGGGGGCTGGGGCCAACGTCCTGACTTTC
CASRLAGAGANVLTF
>TRBJ2-7|-|many|TRBV6-2/TRBV6-3
TGTGCCAGCAGCTCCACCGACGGCGAGCAGTACTTC
CASSSTDGEQYF
>TRBJ2-5|-|many|TRBV7-6
TGTGCCAGCAGCTTAGCGTATACTGCTGAGACCCAGTACTTC
CASSLAYTAETQYF